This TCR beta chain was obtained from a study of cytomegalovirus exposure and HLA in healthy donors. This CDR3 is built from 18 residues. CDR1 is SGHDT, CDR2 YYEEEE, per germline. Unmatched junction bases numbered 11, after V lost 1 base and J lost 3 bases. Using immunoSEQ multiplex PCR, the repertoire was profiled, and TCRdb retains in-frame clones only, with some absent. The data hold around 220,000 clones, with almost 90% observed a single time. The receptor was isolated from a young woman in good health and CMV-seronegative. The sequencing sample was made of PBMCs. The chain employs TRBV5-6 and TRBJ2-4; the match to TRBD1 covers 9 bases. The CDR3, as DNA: TGTGCCAGCAGCTTGTACAGGGGGCCGGCTTCAAGCAAAAACATTCAGTACTTC. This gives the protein CASSLYRGPASSKNIQYF.